This TCR beta chain was sequenced in a study of spatial heterogeneity in lung cancer. This clonotype was found a few times. TCRdb re-analysed the 5' RACE reads in MiXCR, keeping a single row per CDR3 protein. The sample shows roughly 71,000 distinct CDR3 sequences, around 8.9% of them seen only once. The time point: blood at routine non-recurrence follow-up after resection. Sequenced here: PBMCs, sampled at follow-up. The TCR comes from a female donor with early-stage non-small cell lung cancer.

CDR3: CASSPGRGDTQYF. The CDR3 coding sequence is TGTGCCAGCAGCCCAGGGAGGGGCGATACGCAGTATTTT. The rearrangement links TRBV12-3 or TRBV12-4 to TRBJ2-3; 7 bases map to TRBD2. The CDR3 spans 13 residues. The junction had 6 bases not matched to a gene; V was cut back by 6 bases and J by 6 bases.